Listed below are T cell receptor beta chains from one sample, sequenced in a study of blood T cell repertoires in COVID-19. Clones were read by immunoSEQ multiplex PCR, and TCRdb kept only the in-frame ones, dropping some. This table holds roughly 180,000 clones, about 84% found once. Sequences were obtained from PBMCs or T cells enriched from blood (not recorded which). Receptors were obtained from a woman under 40 who had recovered from COVID-19. Both conserved end residues are part of each CDR3. The D gene is left open where the match is weak. For some rows the clone size is stated as once, few or many, or as a class when expanded; others skip it.

d_gene,j_gene,v_gene,abundance,CDR3nt,CDR3aa
TRBD2,TRBJ2-2,TRBV13,.,TGTGCCAGCAGCCAACCAGCGGGGGGCTCCGGGGAGCTGTTTTTT,CASSQPAGGSGELFF
TRBD1,TRBJ2-1,TRBV25-1,.,TGTGCCAGCAGTGTTCAGGGGGCGGGCTACAATGAGCAGTTCTTC,CASSVQGAGYNEQFF
TRBD2,TRBJ2-7,TRBV4-1,.,TGCGCCAGCCGCTATCTAGCGGGAGACTCCTACGAGCAGTACTTC,CASRYLAGDSYEQYF
TRBD1,TRBJ2-7,TRBV27,.,TGTGCCAGCAGTTCCACCGACCACAGGGGGAAACAGTACTTC,CASSSTDHRGKQYF
.,TRBJ2-7,TRBV21-1,.,TGTGCCAGCAGCACAAGCGGCAGCTACGAGCAGTACTTC,CASSTSGSYEQYF
.,TRBJ2-5,TRBV6-4,.,TGTGCCAGCAGTGCCCGAGGGTCAGAGACCCAGTACTTC,CASSARGSETQYF
.,TRBJ2-7,TRBV28,.,TGTGCCAGCAGTCTACCTACGGAGCTGGGCTACGAGCAGTACTTC,CASSLPTELGYEQYF
TRBD2,TRBJ2-7,TRBV13,.,TGTGCCAGCAGCTTAGGGGCGGGACTAGCGGGGGCCTACGAGCAGTACTTC,CASSLGAGLAGAYEQYF
.,TRBJ1-2,TRBV29-1,.,TGCAGCGTTGACCGGGGGACGGATAATGGCTACACCTTC,CSVDRGTDNGYTF
.,TRBJ1-5,TRBV30,.,TGTGCCTGGAGCCGGGGGGGGGCTCAGCCCCAGCATTTT,CAWSRGGAQPQHF
.,TRBJ1-5,TRBV25-1,.,TGTGCCAGTTCTAAGGAGGGAGATTTCAGACCCCAGCATTTT,CASSKEGDFRPQHF
TRBD1,TRBJ2-7,TRBV6-5,.,TGTGCCAGCAGTATATGGACAGGGGATTCCTACGAGCAGTACTTC,CASSIWTGDSYEQYF
.,TRBJ1-3,TRBV5-6,once,TGTGCCAGCAGCTTCTCCCTGGGGGGAGGAGATGGAAACACCATATATTTT,CASSFSLGGGDGNTIYF
.,TRBJ2-5,TRBV9,.,TGTGCCAGCAGCTCCGAGCTCGGGGAGACCCAGTACTTC,CASSSELGETQYF
.,TRBJ2-1,TRBV19,.,TGTGCCAGTAGTAAGAGGAGGGGCGAATACAATGAGCAGTTCTTC,CASSKRRGEYNEQFF
TRBD1,TRBJ1-2,TRBV28,.,TGTGCCAGCAGTTCACTCAGGACAGGGGGCGATGGCTACACCTTC,CASSSLRTGGDGYTF
.,TRBJ1-2,TRBV9,.,TGTGCCAGCAGCGTAGGGGGCGGAGAAAGATATGGCTACACCTTC,CASSVGGGERYGYTF
.,TRBJ1-2,TRBV10-3,.,TGTGCCATCAGTGACCGGGGTTATGGCTACACCTTC,CAISDRGYGYTF
TRBD1,TRBJ1-4,TRBV30,.,TGTGCCTGGGGGACAGGCGGAACTAATGAAAAACTGTTTTTT,CAWGTGGTNEKLFF
TRBD1,TRBJ1-4,TRBV3-1/TRBV3-2,.,TGTGCCAGCAGCCCTGACAGGGCTAATGAAAAACTGTTTTTT,CASSPDRANEKLFF
.,TRBJ1-3,TRBV10-3,.,TGTGCCATCAGTGAGGTTCAAACAGGAAGAAACACCATATATTTT,CAISEVQTGRNTIYF
.,TRBJ1-4,TRBV12-3/TRBV12-4,.,TGTGCCAGCAGTTCCGCGCTGGAAAAACTGTTTTTT,CASSSALEKLFF
.,TRBJ2-1,TRBV12-5,.,TGTGCTAGTGGTTTGGTACTGGGGGCAAGGGACTACAATGAGCAGTTCTTC,CASGLVLGARDYNEQFF
.,TRBJ2-7,TRBV7-8,.,TGTGCCAGCAGCTTAGTCGGTTACGCCTACGAGCAGTACTTC,CASSLVGYAYEQYF
TRBD2,TRBJ2-5,TRBV7-9,.,TGTGCCAGCAGCTTAGGATGGCTAGCGGGGCAAGAGACCCAGTACTTC,CASSLGWLAGQETQYF
TRBD1,TRBJ2-7,TRBV5-4,.,TGTGCCAGCAGCTTGGGTAGCCGGGACAGGGGATTCTACGAGCAGTACTTC,CASSLGSRDRGFYEQYF
.,TRBJ2-1,TRBV7-9,.,TGTGCCAGCAGCTTAGCGGGTAGCGAGGGTGAGCAGTTCTTC,CASSLAGSEGEQFF
.,TRBJ2-2,TRBV15,.,TGTGCCACCAGCAGTACAGGGCCCAGAATTCACACCGGGGAGCTGTTTTTT,CATSSTGPRIHTGELFF
TRBD2,TRBJ2-7,TRBV27,.,TGTGCCAGCAGTTTAGCGGGAGGGCCCTACGAGCAGTACTTC,CASSLAGGPYEQYF
.,TRBJ2-1,TRBV6-5,.,TGTGCCAGCAGTTACTCAGGGGGATCCTACAATGAGCAGTTCTTC,CASSYSGGSYNEQFF
TRBD1,TRBJ2-2,TRBV2,.,TGTGCCAGCAGAAGAGAGGGACAGTTCACCGGGGAGCTGTTTTTT,CASRREGQFTGELFF
TRBD1,TRBJ2-2,TRBV27,.,TGTGCCAGCAACCAGGGGGCGCGAACAACCGGGGAGCTGTTTTTT,CASNQGARTTGELFF